The 32 T cell receptor beta chains listed next were all sequenced from one sample in a study of beta chain features in type 1 diabetes. Reverse transcribing all isolated RNA meant expressed TCRB transcripts were sequenced. Generated by immunoSEQ multiplex PCR, the TCRdb table keeps only in-frame clones and is missing some. The sample lists 300,000 to 350,000 clones; around 15% were seen once. The sample consisted of central memory CD4+ T cells from blood. The receptors derive from a man younger than 45 in good health.

The chain employs TRBV2 and TRBJ1-5; 9 nucleotides agree with TRBD1. The CDR3 is 15 amino acids. In germline, CDR1 is SNHLY, CDR2 FYNNEI. V shed 6 bases and J 3 bases; nucleotides not matched to a gene: 6. The CDR3 protein is CASRADRGDNQPQHF. The CDR3 bases are TGTGCCAGCAGGGCGGACAGGGGTGACAATCAGCCCCAGCATTTT.

The chain joins TRBV14 to TRBJ2-5; no definite D call. The V gene's germline CDR1 is SGHDN and CDR2 FVKESK. The CDR3 is made up of 13 amino acids. V lost 4 bases and J 4 bases, leaving 10 bases between the germline ends. As DNA, the CDR3 is TGTGCCAGCAGCCCTCATTTGGGAGAGACCCAGTACTTC. This codes for CASSPHLGETQYF. The full variable domain, in which reference TRBV14 and TRBJ2-5 provide the parts outside the CDR3, is EAGVTQFPSHSVIEKGQTVTLRCDPISGHDNLYWYRRVMGKEIKFLLHFVKESKQDESGMPNNRFLAERTGGTYSTLKVQPAELEDSGVYFCASSPHLGETQYFGPGTRLLVL.

This clone was counted only a few times. The rearrangement uses TRBV20-1 and TRBJ1-2, with unresolved D. Germline CDR1 DFQATT, CDR2 SNEGSKA (reference sequence). Trimming pared 5 bases from V and 6 bases from J, leaving 7 bases between. CDR3 length: 10 residues. CDR3 in DNA: TGCAGTGCTCTCGGGAATGGCTACACCTTC. It yields the protein CSALGNGYTF.

This clone has more than one count but fewer than ten. The V gene is TRBV19, the J gene TRBJ1-5, with TRBD1 identical over 7 bases. CDR1 and CDR2 from the germline V gene are LNHDA and SQIVND (reference sequence). CDR3 length equals 14 residues. With 5 bases clipped from V and 7 bases from J, the junction kept 8 bases outside the gene matches. The CDR3 loop reads CASSLLDRAQPQHF. The CDR3 DNA sequence: TGTGCCAGTAGTCTCCTTGACAGGGCCCAGCCCCAGCATTTT.

This clone has more than one count but fewer than ten. This chain joins TRBV11-2 and TRBJ1-2, with D unresolved. The V gene lost 5 bases and the J gene lost 4 bases, with 11 bases spanning the gap. The CDR3 runs 13 residues. Germline V gene sequence: CDR1 SGHAT, CDR2 FQNNGV. The CDR3 sequence: CASSLAAVYGYTF. The CDR3 DNA is TGTGCCAGCAGCCTAGCGGCAGTCTATGGCTACACCTTC. Full variable domain (rest looked up from reference TRBV11-2 and TRBJ1-2): EAGVAQSPRYKIIEKRQSVAFWCNPISGHATLYWYQQILGQGPKLLIQFQNNGVVDDSQLPKDRFSAERLKGVDSTLKIQPAKLEDSAVYLCASSLAAVYGYTFGSGTRLTVV.

This clone showed up just a few times. The chain has TRBV11-2 and TRBJ1-4; 10 nucleotides match TRBD1. With V trimmed by 5 bases and J by 8 bases, 5 bases remained unmatched. Germline-derived CDR1 and CDR2 are SGHAT and FQNNGV. The CDR3 extends over 14 amino acids. The CDR3 is CASSRDRGPEKLFF. The CDR3 DNA reads as TGTGCCAGCAGCCGGGACAGGGGACCGGAAAAACTGTTTTTT. Full variable domain (outside the CDR3, taken from reference TRBV11-2 and TRBJ1-4): EAGVAQSPRYKIIEKRQSVAFWCNPISGHATLYWYQQILGQGPKLLIQFQNNGVVDDSQLPKDRFSAERLKGVDSTLKIQPAKLEDSAVYLCASSRDRGPEKLFFGSGTQLSVL.

This clone has just a few counts. CDR3 nucleotide sequence: TGTGCCAGCAGGGCTAGCGGACCCCCTGGGAATGAGCAGTTCTTC. This gives the protein CASRASGPPGNEQFF. This rearrangement joins TRBV7-2 to TRBJ2-1; 7 bases are a match to TRBD2. The CDR3 covers 15 residues. V shed 6 bases and J 7 bases; nucleotides not matched to a gene: 12. CDR1 and CDR2 from the germline V gene are SGHTA and FQGNSA.

V usage is TRBV30 and J usage is TRBJ2-1; 7 nucleotides agree with TRBD2. This CDR3 region has 13 residues. Germline V gives CDR1 GTSNPN, CDR2 SVGIG (reference sequence). V trimming: 4 bases; J trimming: 13 bases; junction bases outside the gene matches: 13. CDR3 nucleotides: TGTGCCTGGAACCAGAACGTGGGGACTACCCAGTTCTTC. Protein sequence: CAWNQNVGTTQFF. Full variable domain (outside the CDR3, taken from reference TRBV30 and TRBJ2-1): SQTIHQWPATLVQPVGSPLSLECTVEGTSNPNLYWYRQAAGRGLQLLFYSVGIGQISSEVPQNLSASRPQDRQFILSSKKLLLSDSGFYLCAWNQNVGTTQFFGPGTRLTVL.

This clone was seen only a few times. This sequence joins TRBV6-6 and TRBJ2-3; 7 positions match TRBD1. With 5 bases clipped from V and 1 base from J, the junction kept 0 bases outside the gene matches. Germline CDR1 and CDR2: MNHNY and SVGAGI (reference sequence). The CDR3 spans 13 residues. The chain's CDR3 is CASSTGGTDTQYF. CDR3 coding DNA: TGTGCCAGCAGTACAGGGGGCACAGATACGCAGTATTTT.

The chain combines TRBV2 with TRBJ1-4; TRBD1 is a possible D gene (5 bases). Germline-derived CDR1 and CDR2 are SNHLY and FYNNEI. V lost 4 bases, J lost 5 bases, and 8 bases lay in between. The CDR3 spans 13 residues. The CDR3 sequence is CASSVGRNEKLFF. CDR3 in DNA: TGTGCCAGCAGTGTGGGACGGAATGAAAAACTGTTTTTT.

J is TRBJ2-3 and V is TRBV7-9; D may match TRBD1 or TRBD2 (5 bases each). The CDR3 covers 15 residues. Germline CDR1 reads SEHNR; CDR2 reads FQNEAQ (reference sequence). Trimming stripped 4 bases from V and 4 bases from J, with 15 bases between. Here the CDR3 reads CASSSRGGEADTQYF. The CDR3 DNA reads as TGTGCCAGCAGCTCCCGTGGGGGTGAAGCAGATACGCAGTATTTT. Using reference TRBV7-9 and TRBJ2-3 for the parts outside the CDR3, the full variable domain is DTGVSQNPRHKITKRGQNVTFRCDPISEHNRLYWYRQTLGQGPEFLTYFQNEAQLEKSRLLSDRFSAERPKGSFSTLEIQRTEQGDSAMYLCASSSRGGEADTQYFGPGTRLTVL.

The CDR3, as DNA: TGCGCCAGCAGCCTGGGGGACGAGGGTCGAAGAAACACCATATATTTT. Amino acids: CASSLGDEGRRNTIYF. The rearrangement joins TRBV5-1 to TRBJ1-3, with TRBD1 as a possible D gene (5 bases). Deletions cut 4 bases from V and 5 bases from J, with 19 bases between. Germline V gene sequence: CDR1 SGHRS, CDR2 YFSETQ. The CDR3 spans 16 residues.

The table lists this clone with a few counts. The chain uses TRBV6-5 and TRBJ1-2; the D gene is possibly TRBD1 (6 bases). CDR3 length: 13 residues. Looked up from germline, CDR1 is MNHEY and CDR2 is SVGAGI. V was trimmed by 8 bases and J by 3 bases, leaving 13 bases between them. CDR3 DNA: TGTGCCAGCGGAAAAGGACAGTACTATGGCTACACCTTC. Translated: CASGKGQYYGYTF.

V gene TRBV30 combines with J gene TRBJ1-1; D is ambiguous. CDR1 is GTSNPN and CDR2 is SVGIG in the germline V gene (reference sequence). The CDR3 has 14 amino acids. Trimming pared 0 bases from V and 1 base from J, leaving 9 bases between. CDR3 sequence: CAWSVPGRNTEAFF. CDR3 sequence (DNA): TGTGCCTGGAGTGTGCCCGGACGGAACACTGAAGCTTTCTTT.

This clone has just a few counts. This chain uses TRBV7-9 with TRBJ2-7; no firm D call. The CDR3 has 13 residues. Germline CDR1 and CDR2: SEHNR and FQNEAQ (reference sequence). V was shortened by 2 bases and J by 6 bases, with 11 bases between the two germline ends. In DNA, the CDR3 is TGTGCCAGCAGCTTATATTCCGCGTCCGAGCAGTACGTC. It yields the protein CASSLYSASEQYV.

This clone has just a few counts. The chain couples TRBV7-2 to TRBJ1-5; possible D gene TRBD1, 5 bases. Germline CDR1 and CDR2: SGHTA and FQGNSA. V was cut by 2 bases and J by 9 bases, with 11 bases left in between. This CDR3 contains 13 residues. CDR3 bases: TGTGCCAGCAGCTTAACAGGCGTCGGGCCCCAGCATTTT. Its translation: CASSLTGVGPQHF.

This clone was found many times. This chain joins TRBV15 and TRBJ2-6; D gene ambiguous. V gave up 5 bases and J gave up 2 bases, with 10 bases separating them. In germline, CDR1 is LNHNV, CDR2 YYDKDF (reference sequence). There are 15 residues in the CDR3. CDR3 in DNA: TGTGCCACCAGCCTCCGGGTAGCTGGGGCCAACGTCCTGACTTTC. Protein sequence: CATSLRVAGANVLTF.

This clone was found a few times. CDR3 bases: TGCGCCAGCAGCCAAGGAGACAGGGGAGGAACCGGGGAGCTGTTTTTT. Protein product: CASSQGDRGGTGELFF. This chain uses TRBV4-3 with TRBJ2-2, with 8 bases matching TRBD1. The V gene end was trimmed by 1 base and the J gene end by 5 bases; junction bases not matched to a gene: 6. There are 16 residues in the CDR3. Looked up from germline, CDR1 is LGHNA and CDR2 is YSLEER.

V gene TRBV11-3 combines with J gene TRBJ1-2, with D tentatively TRBD1 (6 bases). CDR3 length: 12 residues. Germline assignment: CDR1 SGHNT and CDR2 YENEEA. Deletions cut 4 bases from V and 8 bases from J, with 11 bases between. CDR3 loop: CASSSEGDGYTF. The CDR3 DNA reads TGTGCCAGCAGCTCGGAGGGGGACGGCTACACCTTC.

The rearrangement joins TRBV5-1 to TRBJ2-3, with unresolved D. Germline V gene sequence: CDR1 SGHRS, CDR2 YFSETQ. Between the trimmed V and J ends, which lost 1 base and 0 bases, there was a span of 3 bases. CDR3 length equals 13 residues. For the CDR3, the DNA is TGCGCCAGCAGCTTGACTAGCACAGATACGCAGTATTTT. Translated, it gives CASSLTSTDTQYF.

This clone appeared many times. This rearrangement joins TRBV19 to TRBJ1-2; 10 positions agree with TRBD1. J lost 4 bases, V lost 6 bases, and 5 bases had no gene match. This CDR3 contains 14 residues. Germline V gives CDR1 LNHDA, CDR2 SQIVND (reference sequence). The CDR3 region is CASSPRDRGYGYTF. CDR3 nucleotides: TGTGCCAGTAGCCCTCGGGACAGGGGCTATGGCTACACCTTC.

This sequence joins TRBV12-5 and TRBJ1-1; no firm D call. CDR3 length equals 11 residues. Germline V gene sequence: CDR1 LGHNT, CDR2 FRNRAP. V was trimmed by 6 bases and J by 8 bases, leaving 10 bases between them. CDR3 in amino acids: CASGLTREAFF. As DNA, the CDR3 is TGTGCTAGTGGACTGACCCGAGAAGCTTTCTTT.

The chain links TRBV19 to TRBJ1-2, with a weak D call TRBD1 (5 bases). The V end lost 0 bases, the J end lost 3 bases, and 20 bases lay between the germline ends. The CDR3 is 18 amino acids. Germline V lookup: CDR1 LNHDA, CDR2 SQIVND (reference sequence). CDR3 DNA: TGTGCCAGTAGTATAGATACGGGACGGTACAGTGACGACTATGGCTACACCTTC. This sequence encodes CASSIDTGRYSDDYGYTF.

This clone was observed a handful of times. The V gene is TRBV2, the J gene TRBJ2-1; unclear D gene. CDR3 size: 13 residues. Germline V lookup: CDR1 SNHLY, CDR2 FYNNEI. The V and J ends lost 1 base and 4 bases respectively, with 5 bases between them. The CDR3 sequence: CASSEDRYNEQFF. CDR3 bases: TGTGCCAGCAGTGAAGACCGATACAATGAGCAGTTCTTC.

The rearrangement links TRBV7-2 to TRBJ1-1; TRBD1 matches at 8 bases. Unmatched junction bases numbered 0, after V lost 2 bases and J lost 1 base. The length of the CDR3 is 14 residues. Germline V gives CDR1 SGHTA, CDR2 FQGNSA. CDR3 sequence (DNA): TGTGCCAGCAGCTTACAGGGGGCGAACACTGAAGCTTTCTTT. Amino acid sequence: CASSLQGANTEAFF.

The chain joins TRBV9 to TRBJ2-2; D is uncertain. Germline loops: CDR1 SGDLS, CDR2 YYNGEE. V shed 3 bases and J shed 3 bases, with 12 bases lying between them. This CDR3 spans 15 amino acids. The CDR3 loop reads CASSASPHYTGELFF. The CDR3 region has the DNA TGTGCCAGCAGCGCGAGCCCGCATTACACCGGGGAGCTGTTTTTT.

The V and J genes are TRBV5-1 and TRBJ1-1; 7 positions agree with TRBD1. CDR3 length equals 13 residues. Per the germline V gene, CDR1 is SGHRS and CDR2 is YFSETQ. V shed 0 bases, J shed 11 bases, and the junction held 7 bases outside the gene matches. The CDR3 sequence is CASSLEQGIRAFF. In nucleotides, the CDR3 is TGCGCCAGCAGCTTGGAACAGGGGATTAGGGCTTTCTTT.

The J gene is TRBJ2-3, the V gene TRBV28, with a weak D call TRBD2 (5 bases). The CDR3 length is 12 residues. Germline values: CDR1 MDHEN, CDR2 SYDVKM. The V end lost 8 bases, the J end lost 2 bases, and 8 bases lay between the germline ends. CDR3 sequence reads: CASEGYTDTQYF. CDR3 nucleotides: TGTGCCAGCGAGGGTTACACAGATACGCAGTATTTT.

The chain joins TRBV19 to TRBJ2-6, with 10 positions matching TRBD1. From germline, CDR1 is LNHDA and CDR2 SQIVND (reference sequence). The CDR3 is 19 amino acids. Trimming removed 5 bases from V and 0 bases from J; junction bases left unmatched: 10. The CDR3 DNA is TGTGCCAGTAGTTCCCGGGGACAGGGGATTAGCTCTGGGGCCAACGTCCTGACTTTC. It translates to CASSSRGQGISSGANVLTF.

This chain joins TRBV5-4 and TRBJ1-3, with no clear D. Trimming removed 4 bases at V and 0 bases at J, with 8 bases between. The CDR3 runs to 14 residues. CDR1 SGHNT and CDR2 YYREEE come from the germline V gene (reference sequence). DNA for the CDR3: TGTGCCAGCAGCCAACCGAGCTCTGGAAACACCATATATTTT. It translates to CASSQPSSGNTIYF. Supplemented by reference TRBV5-4 and TRBJ1-3, the full variable domain reads ETGVTQSPTHLIKTRGQQVTLRCSSQSGHNTVSWYQQALGQGPQFIFQYYREEENGRGNFPPRFSGLQFPNYSSELNVNALELDDSALYLCASSQPSSGNTIYFGEGSWLTVV.

The table lists this clone with a few counts. This chain connects TRBV10-2 to TRBJ2-7; TRBD2 matches 8 bases. This CDR3 contains 14 residues. Unmatched junction bases numbered 8, after V lost 6 bases and J lost 4 bases. CDR1 is WSHSY and CDR2 is SAAADI in the germline V gene. The CDR3 protein is CASRDSGALYEQYF. The CDR3 nucleotides are TGCGCCAGCAGGGATAGCGGGGCCCTTTACGAGCAGTACTTC.

The V and J genes are TRBV4-2 and TRBJ1-1; D is possibly TRBD1 (6 bases). V lost 3 bases and J 4 bases, leaving 24 bases between the germline ends. This CDR3 has 18 amino acids. Germline CDR1 is LGHNA and CDR2 is YNFKEQ. The CDR3 coding sequence is TGTGCCAGCAGCCACGCCTCATTTAGGGGGACCCTTTTCACTGAAGCTTTCTTT. Translation: CASSHASFRGTLFTEAFF.